Below, 30 T cell receptor beta chains from the same sample are listed, as sequenced in a study of beta chain features in type 1 diabetes. All of the isolated RNA was reverse transcribed, so expressed TCRB transcripts were sequenced. The table came from immunoSEQ multiplex PCR; TCRdb's copy has only in-frame clones and leaves some out. The sample has under 450,000 clones, about 14% seen once. What was sequenced was naive CD4+ T cells from blood. The receptors come from a man aged 30 to 39 in good health.

This clone was detected a few times. The chain has TRBV9 and TRBJ1-6, with a weak D call TRBD1 (5 bases). V lost 0 bases and J 7 bases, leaving 14 bases between the germline ends. This CDR3 is built from 16 residues. CDR1 SGDLS and CDR2 YYNGEE come from the germline V gene. The CDR3 bases are TGTGCCAGCAGCGTAGGTAACTGGGGGGTGAATTCACCCCTCCACTTT. Translation gives CASSVGNWGVNSPLHF.

This clone was seen more than once but under ten times. CDR3 sequence: CASSIRTGAQPQHF. The CDR3 DNA sequence: TGTGCCAGTAGTATTCGGACAGGGGCTCAGCCCCAGCATTTT. V and J are TRBV19 and TRBJ1-5, with 9 nucleotides matching TRBD1. Germline V CDR1 and CDR2: LNHDA, SQIVND (reference sequence). The V gene end was trimmed by 3 bases and the J gene end by 6 bases; junction bases not matched to a gene: 3. The CDR3 is 14 residues long.

This clone was seen a handful of times. V gene TRBV30 combines with J gene TRBJ1-3; unclear D gene. V was cut by 2 bases and J by 5 bases, with 7 bases left in between. CDR3 length equals 12 residues. CDR1 is GTSNPN and CDR2 is SVGIG in the germline V gene (reference sequence). This CDR3 reads CAWSPGRNTIYF. CDR3 coding DNA: TGTGCCTGGAGTCCGGGGAGAAACACCATATATTTT.

The chain joins TRBV5-1 to TRBJ2-5; D is unclear. The CDR3 spans 11 residues. Germline V gene lookup returns CDR1 SGHRS and CDR2 YFSETQ. V was pared by 5 bases and J by 5 bases, with 7 bases between. The CDR3 protein is CASRMEETQYF. CDR3 coding DNA: TGCGCCAGCAGAATGGAGGAGACCCAGTACTTC.

This clone was seen repeatedly, ten times or more. The chain links TRBV7-9 to TRBJ1-1; D unclear. Germline-derived CDR1 and CDR2 are SEHNR and FQNEAQ (reference sequence). Trimming took 11 bases from V and 8 from J, leaving 9 bases between them. The CDR3 is 9 residues long. The CDR3 region has the DNA TGTGCCCCCGGCCCGGAAGCTTTCTTT. Its translation: CAPGPEAFF.

The chain carries TRBV18 and TRBJ2-7, with TRBD2 matching 11 bases. Germline CDR1 reads KGHSH; CDR2 reads LQKENI. Unmatched junction bases numbered 5, after V lost 4 bases and J lost 0 bases. This CDR3 region has 16 residues. CDR3 sequence (DNA): TGTGCCAGCTCACACACGACTAGCGGGACCTCCTACGAGCAGTACGTC. Its protein product is CASSHTTSGTSYEQYV.

The chain employs TRBV14 and TRBJ2-5; possibly TRBD2 for D (7 bases). The CDR3 totals 16 residues. V was trimmed by 0 bases and J by 6 bases, leaving 17 bases between them. Looked up from germline, CDR1 is SGHDN and CDR2 is FVKESK. CDR3: CASSQELAVQGQTQYF. CDR3 in DNA: TGTGCCAGCAGCCAAGAGCTAGCGGTGCAGGGGCAGACCCAGTACTTC.

This sequence joins TRBV6-6 and TRBJ1-5; D possibly corresponds to TRBD1 (5 bases). This CDR3 is built from 14 residues. Germline V gene sequence: CDR1 MNHNY, CDR2 SVGAGI (reference sequence). Trimming shortened V by 6 bases and J by 3 bases, and 12 bases separated the two germline ends. CDR3: CASRGTGNNQPQHF. The DNA for the CDR3 is TGTGCCAGCAGAGGGACCGGGAACAATCAGCCCCAGCATTTT.

This clone has just a few counts. The chain is built from TRBV5-1 and TRBJ2-3, with no clear D. The ends were cut back, 3 bases at V and 3 bases at J, with 5 bases in the middle. The germline CDR1 and CDR2 sequences are SGHRS and YFSETQ. The length of the CDR3 is 12 residues. CDR3 bases: TGCGCCAGCAGCTCGAAAACAGATACGCAGTATTTT. Protein product: CASSSKTDTQYF.

This clone has only a few counts. The chain joins TRBV10-3 to TRBJ2-7, with D perhaps TRBD1 or TRBD2 (5 bases each). The CDR3 is made up of 12 amino acids. V was clipped by 6 bases and J by 9 bases, with 15 bases between them. Germline V lookup: CDR1 ENHRY, CDR2 SYGVKD. The DNA of the CDR3 is TGTGCCATCAGCCCCGGGACCCCGAGGCAGTACGTC. Translating gives CAISPGTPRQYV.

This clone has a handful of counts. The chain recombines TRBV9 with TRBJ1-6; D might be TRBD1 (6 bases). Trimming removed 7 bases at V and 10 bases at J, with 18 bases between. The V gene's germline CDR1 is SGDLS and CDR2 YYNGEE. The CDR3 loop spans 14 amino acids. The CDR3 DNA is TGTGCCAGCGCAGGCTTGGGGGCGCAATCACCCCTCCACTTT. Its translation: CASAGLGAQSPLHF.

The rearrangement joins TRBV30 to TRBJ2-3; perhaps TRBD1 as D (6 bases). Trimming took 5 bases from V and 3 from J, leaving 12 bases between them. CDR3 length: 13 residues. Germline values: CDR1 GTSNPN, CDR2 SVGIG (reference sequence). CDR3 sequence: CAWSKDRTDTQYF. Written as DNA, the CDR3 is TGTGCCTGGTCCAAGGACAGAACAGATACGCAGTATTTT.

This clone occurred a few times. This chain links TRBV7-2 with TRBJ1-1, with no clear D. The CDR3 has 14 residues. The V gene lost 2 bases and the J gene lost 5 bases, with 12 bases spanning the gap. Germline V gives CDR1 SGHTA, CDR2 FQGNSA. The CDR3 loop reads CASSLSGMGTEAFF. CDR3 nucleotide sequence: TGTGCCAGCAGCTTATCGGGGATGGGAACTGAAGCTTTCTTT.

In this sample, this clone turned up a few times. The chain carries TRBV6-1 and TRBJ2-3; D not certain. The CDR3 extends over 15 amino acids. V was cut by 4 bases and J by 0 bases, with 11 bases left in between. The germline gives CDR1 MNHNS, CDR2 SASEGT. CDR3 residues: CASSGWWFSTDTQYF. DNA for the CDR3: TGTGCCAGCAGTGGTTGGTGGTTTAGCACAGATACGCAGTATTTT.

This clone was counted between two and nine times. The rearrangement uses TRBV14 and TRBJ2-1; tentative D call: TRBD2 (6 bases). There are 20 residues in the CDR3. The germline gives CDR1 SGHDN, CDR2 FVKESK. V lost 2 bases to trimming and J lost 4 bases, with 27 bases between them. In DNA form, the CDR3 reads TGTGCCAGCAGCCAACTTCGGTGGGGGTATAGCGGAGCACTTTACAATGAGCAGTTCTTC. Residues: CASSQLRWGYSGALYNEQFF.

The chain has TRBV7-3 and TRBJ1-3; D gene uncertain. Germline V gene lookup returns CDR1 SGHTA and CDR2 FQGTGA. The CDR3 totals 13 residues. Trimming stripped 6 bases from V and 3 bases from J, with 9 bases between. In DNA form, the CDR3 reads TGTGCCAGCAGTATGGAAGGTGGAAACACCATATATTTT. It specifies CASSMEGGNTIYF.

This clone was counted a few times. This chain connects TRBV7-9 to TRBJ1-2, with D unclear. The germline CDR1 and CDR2 sequences are SEHNR and FQNEAQ (reference sequence). Trimming left V 2 bases short and J 5 bases short, with 9 bases between. The CDR3 runs to 13 residues. The chain's CDR3 is CASSLRVSYGYTF. DNA for the CDR3: TGTGCCAGCAGCTTACGGGTCAGTTATGGCTACACCTTC. Combining the CDR3 with reference TRBV7-9 and TRBJ1-2 gives the whole variable domain DTGVSQNPRHKITKRGQNVTFRCDPISEHNRLYWYRQTLGQGPEFLTYFQNEAQLEKSRLLSDRFSAERPKGSFSTLEIQRTEQGDSAMYLCASSLRVSYGYTFGSGTRLTVV.

The chain is built from TRBV7-2 and TRBJ2-1; D is unclear. Trimming left V 5 bases short and J 3 bases short, with 14 bases between. The CDR3 covers 15 residues. Looked up from germline, CDR1 is SGHTA and CDR2 is FQGNSA. CDR3 in DNA: TGTGCCAGCAGCCCCCAAAGCTGGTACTACAATGAGCAGTTCTTC. It is translated as CASSPQSWYYNEQFF.

This chain joins TRBV11-2 and TRBJ2-1, with D perhaps given as TRBD1 or TRBD2 (5 bases each). The ends were cut back, 5 bases at V and 7 bases at J, with 18 bases in the middle. The length of the CDR3 is 15 residues. Per the germline V gene, CDR1 is SGHAT and CDR2 is FQNNGV. The CDR3 coding sequence is TGTGCCAGCAGCCCCCCGGCCCTTGAGGGGAATGAGCAGTTCTTC. As protein: CASSPPALEGNEQFF. The full variable domain, its missing parts supplied by reference TRBV11-2 and TRBJ2-1, is EAGVAQSPRYKIIEKRQSVAFWCNPISGHATLYWYQQILGQGPKLLIQFQNNGVVDDSQLPKDRFSAERLKGVDSTLKIQPAKLEDSAVYLCASSPPALEGNEQFFGPGTRLTVL.

This clone appeared a few times. The chain uses TRBV18 and TRBJ2-7; 11 bases agree with TRBD2. CDR1 KGHSH and CDR2 LQKENI come from the germline V gene. After removal of 6 bases from V and 3 bases from J, the junction contained 7 bases not matched to a gene. This CDR3 has 15 amino acids. CDR3: CASSFTSGSIYEQYV. The DNA for the CDR3 is TGTGCCAGCTCGTTTACTAGCGGGAGTATCTACGAGCAGTACGTC.

This clone was seen only a few times. The chain combines TRBV5-4 with TRBJ1-3, with D uncertain. Trimming removed 2 bases from V and 4 bases from J, with 7 bases in between. This CDR3 comprises 13 residues. CDR1 is SGHNT, CDR2 YYREEE, per germline (reference sequence). This CDR3 is CASSLKGGNTIYF. CDR3 DNA: TGTGCCAGCAGCTTAAAGGGAGGAAACACCATATATTTT.

The chain couples TRBV10-3 to TRBJ2-7, with D hard to call. The CDR3 is 15 residues long. Per germline, CDR1 ENHRY and CDR2 SYGVKD. Trimming took off 5 bases at V and 0 bases at J, with 14 bases between the two ends. In nucleotides, the CDR3 is TGTGCCATCAGTCCCACCGACGGTAGCTCCTACGAGCAGTACGTC. Translation gives CAISPTDGSSYEQYV.

The chain employs TRBV14 and TRBJ1-6; D is ambiguous. The CDR3 is 14 residues long. Germline CDR1 reads SGHDN; CDR2 reads FVKESK. V lost 4 bases and J 8 bases, leaving 12 bases between the germline ends. CDR3 region: CASSPGESYSPLHF. The CDR3 DNA reads TGTGCCAGCAGCCCCGGGGAGTCGTATTCACCCCTCCACTTT.

The J gene is TRBJ2-6, the V gene TRBV20-1; D possibly uses TRBD1 or TRBD2 (5 bases each). Trimming took 5 bases from V and 7 from J, leaving 6 bases between them. CDR3 length: 11 residues. CDR1 is DFQATT and CDR2 is SNEGSKA in the germline V gene (reference sequence). The CDR3 bases are TGCAGTGCTCGGGACGCCAACGTCCTGACTTTC. Protein: CSARDANVLTF.

V is TRBV11-2 and J is TRBJ2-1; possible D gene TRBD1, 6 bases. There are 14 residues in the CDR3. In germline, CDR1 is SGHAT, CDR2 FQNNGV. Trimming pared 11 bases from V and 0 bases from J, leaving 14 bases between. CDR3 loop: CASSGTNSYNEQFF. The DNA for the CDR3 is TGTGCCTCATCCGGGACAAACTCCTACAATGAGCAGTTCTTC.

Comments on this clone: One end of the junction is discordant with germline, which a read error may explain. The chain employs TRBV30 and TRBJ2-1; D may be TRBD1 or TRBD2 (5 bases each). The germline V gene has CDR1 GTSNPN and CDR2 SVGIG (reference sequence). This CDR3 region has 11 residues. CDR3 sequence: CGAEGYNEQFF. The CDR3, as DNA: TGCGGGGCAGAGGGCTACAATGAGCAGTTCTTC.

The CDR3 loop is CAWRQGAGAEAFF. In DNA form, the CDR3 reads TGTGCCTGGAGACAGGGGGCTGGCGCTGAAGCTTTCTTT. The rearrangement links TRBV30 to TRBJ1-1; TRBD1 agrees at 9 bases. The CDR3 covers 13 residues. With V trimmed by 3 bases and J by 6 bases, 5 bases remained unmatched. CDR1 is GTSNPN and CDR2 is SVGIG in the germline V gene (reference sequence).

This clone turned up a few times. J is TRBJ1-2 and V is TRBV7-9; TRBD1 aligns across 9 bases. Germline CDR1 is SEHNR and CDR2 is FQNEAQ (reference sequence). The trim removed 5 bases at V and 6 bases at J, leaving 7 bases unmatched. There are 14 residues in the CDR3. The CDR3 DNA is TGTGCCAGCAGCGTAACAGGGGGCGCAGATGGCTACACCTTC. Protein sequence: CASSVTGGADGYTF.

The chain joins TRBV9 to TRBJ2-4, with TRBD1 matching over 11 bases. Germline V gene sequence: CDR1 SGDLS, CDR2 YYNGEE. After removal of 4 bases from V and 4 bases from J, the junction contained 7 bases not matched to a gene. CDR3 length: 16 amino acids. This chain's CDR3 is CASSFTGTGGKNIQYF. In nucleotides, the CDR3 is TGTGCCAGCAGCTTCACCGGGACAGGGGGAAAAAACATTCAGTACTTC.

The chain couples TRBV2 to TRBJ1-6, with D maybe TRBD1 (6 bases). The CDR3 length is 14 residues. Trimming shortened V by 4 bases and J by 6 bases, and 10 bases separated the two germline ends. Germline CDR1 and CDR2: SNHLY and FYNNEI. The CDR3 DNA follows: TGTGCCAGCAGTGTCGAACAGGGTAATTCACCCCTCCACTTT. It is translated as CASSVEQGNSPLHF.